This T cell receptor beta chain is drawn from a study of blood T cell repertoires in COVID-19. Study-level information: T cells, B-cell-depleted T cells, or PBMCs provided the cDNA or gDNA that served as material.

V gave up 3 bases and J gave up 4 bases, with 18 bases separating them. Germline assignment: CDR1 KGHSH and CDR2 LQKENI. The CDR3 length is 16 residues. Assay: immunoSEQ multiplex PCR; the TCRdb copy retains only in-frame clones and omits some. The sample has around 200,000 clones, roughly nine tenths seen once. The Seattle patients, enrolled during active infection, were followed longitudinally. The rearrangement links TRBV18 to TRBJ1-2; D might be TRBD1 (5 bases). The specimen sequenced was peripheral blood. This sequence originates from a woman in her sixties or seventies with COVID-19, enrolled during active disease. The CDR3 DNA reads TGTGCCAGCTCACCCCCCGAGACAGCTGCACTCTATGGCTACACCTTC. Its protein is CASSPPETAALYGYTF.